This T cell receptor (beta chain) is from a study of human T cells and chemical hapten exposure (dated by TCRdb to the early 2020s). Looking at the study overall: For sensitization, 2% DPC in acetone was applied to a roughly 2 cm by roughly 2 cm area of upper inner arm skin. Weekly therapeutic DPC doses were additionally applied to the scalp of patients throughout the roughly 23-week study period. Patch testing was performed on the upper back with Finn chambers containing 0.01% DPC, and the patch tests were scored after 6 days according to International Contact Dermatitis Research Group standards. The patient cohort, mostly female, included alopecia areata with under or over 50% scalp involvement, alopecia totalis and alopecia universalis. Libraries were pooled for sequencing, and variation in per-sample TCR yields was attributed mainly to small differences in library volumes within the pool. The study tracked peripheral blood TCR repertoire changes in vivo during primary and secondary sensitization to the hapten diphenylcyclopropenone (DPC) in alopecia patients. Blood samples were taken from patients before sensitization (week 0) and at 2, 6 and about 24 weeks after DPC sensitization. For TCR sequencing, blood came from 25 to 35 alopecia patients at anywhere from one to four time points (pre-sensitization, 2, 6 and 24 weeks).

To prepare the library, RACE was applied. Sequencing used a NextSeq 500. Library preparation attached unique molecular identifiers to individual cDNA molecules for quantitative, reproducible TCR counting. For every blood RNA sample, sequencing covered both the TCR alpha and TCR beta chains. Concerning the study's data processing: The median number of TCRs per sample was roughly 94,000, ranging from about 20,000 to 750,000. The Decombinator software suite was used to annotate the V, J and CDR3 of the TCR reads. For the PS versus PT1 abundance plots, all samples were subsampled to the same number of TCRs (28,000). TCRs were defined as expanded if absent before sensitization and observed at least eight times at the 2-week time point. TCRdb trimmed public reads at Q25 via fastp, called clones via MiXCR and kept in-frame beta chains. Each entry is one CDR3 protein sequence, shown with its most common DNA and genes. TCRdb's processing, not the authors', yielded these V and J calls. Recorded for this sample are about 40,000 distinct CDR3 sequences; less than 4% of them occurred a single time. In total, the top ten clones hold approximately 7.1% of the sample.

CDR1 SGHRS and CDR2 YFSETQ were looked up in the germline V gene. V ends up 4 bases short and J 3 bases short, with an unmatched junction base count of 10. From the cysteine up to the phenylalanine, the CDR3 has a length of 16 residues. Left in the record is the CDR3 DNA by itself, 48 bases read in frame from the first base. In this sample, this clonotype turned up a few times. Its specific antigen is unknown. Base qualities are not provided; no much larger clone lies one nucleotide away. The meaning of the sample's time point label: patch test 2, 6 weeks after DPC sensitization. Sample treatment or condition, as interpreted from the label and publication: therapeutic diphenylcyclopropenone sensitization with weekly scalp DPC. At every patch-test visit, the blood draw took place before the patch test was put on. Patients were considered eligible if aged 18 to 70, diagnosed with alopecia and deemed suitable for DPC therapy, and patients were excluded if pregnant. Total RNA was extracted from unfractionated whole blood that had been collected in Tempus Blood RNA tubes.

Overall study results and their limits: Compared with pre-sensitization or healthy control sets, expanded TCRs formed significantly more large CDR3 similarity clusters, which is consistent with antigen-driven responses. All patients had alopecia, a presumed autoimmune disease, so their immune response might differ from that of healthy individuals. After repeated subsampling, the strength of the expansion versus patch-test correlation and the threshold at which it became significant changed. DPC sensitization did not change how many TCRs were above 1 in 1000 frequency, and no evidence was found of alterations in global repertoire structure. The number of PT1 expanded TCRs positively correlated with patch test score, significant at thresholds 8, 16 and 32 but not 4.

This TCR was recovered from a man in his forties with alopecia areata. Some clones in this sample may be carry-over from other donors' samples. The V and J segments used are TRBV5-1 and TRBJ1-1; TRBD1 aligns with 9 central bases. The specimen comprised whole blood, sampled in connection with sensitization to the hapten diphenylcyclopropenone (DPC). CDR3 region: CASSLTGGGGDTEAFF. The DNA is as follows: TGCGCCAGCAGCCTTACAGGGGGCGGGGGGGACACTGAAGCTTTCTTT.